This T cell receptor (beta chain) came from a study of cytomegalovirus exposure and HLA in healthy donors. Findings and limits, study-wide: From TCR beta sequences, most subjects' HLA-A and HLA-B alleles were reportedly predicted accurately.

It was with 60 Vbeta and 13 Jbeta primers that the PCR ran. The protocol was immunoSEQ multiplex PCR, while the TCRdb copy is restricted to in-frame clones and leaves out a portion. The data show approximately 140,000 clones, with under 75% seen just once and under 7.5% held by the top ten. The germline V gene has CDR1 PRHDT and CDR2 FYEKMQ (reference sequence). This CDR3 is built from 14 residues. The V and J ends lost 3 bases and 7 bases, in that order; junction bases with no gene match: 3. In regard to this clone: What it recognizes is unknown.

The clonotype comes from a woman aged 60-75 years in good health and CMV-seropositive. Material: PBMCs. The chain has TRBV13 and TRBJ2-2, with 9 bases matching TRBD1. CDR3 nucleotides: TGTGCCAGCAGCTTCGGGACAGGGAACGGGGAGCTGTTTTTT. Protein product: CASSFGTGNGELFF.